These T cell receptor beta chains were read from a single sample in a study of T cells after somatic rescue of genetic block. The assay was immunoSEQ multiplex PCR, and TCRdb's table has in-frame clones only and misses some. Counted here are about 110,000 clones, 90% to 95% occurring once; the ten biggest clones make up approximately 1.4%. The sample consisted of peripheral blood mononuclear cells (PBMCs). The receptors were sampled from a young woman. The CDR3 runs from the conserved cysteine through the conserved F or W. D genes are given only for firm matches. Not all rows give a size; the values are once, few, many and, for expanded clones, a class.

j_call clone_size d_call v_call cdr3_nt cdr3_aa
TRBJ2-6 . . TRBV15 TGTGCCACCGGAGGGACTGGGGCCAACGTCCTGACTTTC CATGGTGANVLTF
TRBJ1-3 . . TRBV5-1 TGCGCCAGCAGCTTGGACAACTCTGGAAACACCATATATTTT CASSLDNSGNTIYF
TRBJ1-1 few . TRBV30 TGTGCCTGGAGTGTACGAGGTCCCCGGACTGAAGCTTTCTTT CAWSVRGPRTEAFF
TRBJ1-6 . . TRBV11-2 TGTGCCAGCAGCTTAGATGACCTGCGCAGCTCCTATAATTCACCCCTCCACTTT CASSLDDLRSSYNSPLHF
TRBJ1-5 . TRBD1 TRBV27 TGTGCCAGCAGTCAAGGACAGGGGATAGGTCAGCCCCAGCATTTT CASSQGQGIGQPQHF
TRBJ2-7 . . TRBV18 TGTGCCAGCTCACCGGCACAGGCTAACGAGCAGTACTTC CASSPAQANEQYF
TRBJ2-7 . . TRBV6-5 TGTGCCAGCAGTTCCTTCAGGTACGAGCAGTACTTC CASSSFRYEQYF
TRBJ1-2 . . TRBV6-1 TGTGCCAGCATGGGCCTGGACTATGGCTACACCTTC CASMGLDYGYTF
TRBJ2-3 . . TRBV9 TGTGCCAGCAGCGTAGCTCATGACAGCCTCACAGATACGCAGTATTTT CASSVAHDSLTDTQYF
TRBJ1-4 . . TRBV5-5 TGTGCCAGCAGCTTGGAGGGGATCAGGGAAAAACTGTTTTTT CASSLEGIREKLFF
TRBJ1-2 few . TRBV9 TGTGCCAGCATCTATGGCTACACCTTC CASIYGYTF
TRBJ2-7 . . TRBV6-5 TGTGCCAGCAGTTACGGGCAGGGGAACTCCTACGAGCAGTACTTC CASSYGQGNSYEQYF
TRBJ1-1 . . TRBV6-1 TGTGCCAGCAGTGTAGAGGGATTAGGCACTGAAGCTTTCTTT CASSVEGLGTEAFF
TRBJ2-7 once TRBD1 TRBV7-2 TGTGCCAGCAGCTTAGGTCGCGGGACAGGGGGCCGGGGCGAGCAGTACTTC CASSLGRGTGGRGEQYF
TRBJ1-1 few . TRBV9 TGTGCCAGCAGCGTAGCAGTGAACACTGAAGCTTTCTTT CASSVAVNTEAFF
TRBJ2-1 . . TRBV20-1 TGCAGTGCGAGACTAGTAAATGAGCAGTTCTTC CSARLVNEQFF
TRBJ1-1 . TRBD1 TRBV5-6 TGTGCCAGCAGCTTGATGCAGGGGGCGTTAGCCACTGAAGCTTTCTTT CASSLMQGALATEAFF
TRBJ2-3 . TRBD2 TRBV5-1 TGCGCCAGCAGTTTGCTAGCGGGGGGTACAGATACGCAGTATTTT CASSLLAGGTDTQYF
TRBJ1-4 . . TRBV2 TGTGCCGGAACCCAGGGGCGCAATACTGGTGAAAAACTGTTTTTT CAGTQGRNTGEKLFF
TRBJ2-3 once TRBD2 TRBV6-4 TGTGCCAGCAGTAGGGAAGCCGGGGGGAGCACAGATACGCAGTATTTT CASSREAGGSTDTQYF
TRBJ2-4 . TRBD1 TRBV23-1 TGCGCCAGCAGTCACCCCTCGGATAAGGACAGGCGCCGGGACATTCAGTACTTC CASSHPSDKDRRRDIQYF
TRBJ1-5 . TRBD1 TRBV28 TGTGCCAGCAGTCAAGGACAGGGCTCTCAGCCCCAGCATTTT CASSQGQGSQPQHF
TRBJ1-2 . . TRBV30 TGTGCCTGGAGTGGTGGGAATGGCTACACCTTC CAWSGGNGYTF
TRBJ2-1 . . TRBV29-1 TGCAGCGTTGTACAGGGCTTTTACAGTGAGCAGTTCTTC CSVVQGFYSEQFF
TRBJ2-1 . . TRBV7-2 TGTGCCAGCACCACAACCACAGGTCAATGGGGGTATGAGCAGTTCTTC CASTTTTGQWGYEQFF
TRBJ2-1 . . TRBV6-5 TGTGCCAGCAGTTACCCCGGGTCCCAGCGCGAGCAGTTCTTC CASSYPGSQREQFF
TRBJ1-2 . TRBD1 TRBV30 TGTGCCTGGGACAGGGAGGGCGGCTACACCTTC CAWDREGGYTF
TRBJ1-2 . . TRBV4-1 TGCGCCAGCAGCCAAGATGGAGGGGAAAGGGTTCAGGACTATGGCTACACCTTC CASSQDGGERVQDYGYTF
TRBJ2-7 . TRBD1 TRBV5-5 TGTGCCAGCAGCAGGGACAGGGGGCTTGACGAGCAGTACTTC CASSRDRGLDEQYF
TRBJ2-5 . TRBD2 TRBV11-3 TGTGCCAGCAGCCGTGGGACTAGCGGGGGGGAGACCCAGTACTTC CASSRGTSGGETQYF
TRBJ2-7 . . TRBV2 TGTGCCAGCAGTGAAGTTCAGGGCGAGCAGTACTTC CASSEVQGEQYF
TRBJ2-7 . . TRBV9 TGTGCCAGCAGCGTAGGAGGTAGCGGCTCCTACGAGCAGTACTTC CASSVGGSGSYEQYF
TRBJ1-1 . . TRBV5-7 TGTGCCAGCAGCTTGGTAGGGAGGGAGACCGGGGCTTTCTTT CASSLVGRETGAFF
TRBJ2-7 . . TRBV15 TGTGCCACCAGCAACCGGGACCTTCTATACTACGAGCAGTACTTC CATSNRDLLYYEQYF
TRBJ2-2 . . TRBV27 TGTGCCAGCAGCCCCTTGAGGGGGATGAACACCGGGGAGCTGTTTTTT CASSPLRGMNTGELFF
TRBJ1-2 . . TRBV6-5 TGTGCCAGCGCTATCGGGGCCCTCCGCGGAGGCTACACCTTC CASAIGALRGGYTF
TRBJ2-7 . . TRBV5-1 TGCGCCAGCAGCTTGGACAGGGTCTACGAGCAGTACTTC CASSLDRVYEQYF
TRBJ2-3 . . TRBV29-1 TGCAGCGTTGAAAAGGGACCAGATACGCAGTATTTT CSVEKGPDTQYF
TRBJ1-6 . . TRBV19 TGTGCCAGTAGTCCTTACCGGGAAGGAAAAAATTCACCCCTCCACTTT CASSPYREGKNSPLHF
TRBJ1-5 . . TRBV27 TGTGCCAGCAGTTTACAGCGCAATCAGCCCCAGCATTTT CASSLQRNQPQHF
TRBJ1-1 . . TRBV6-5 TGTGCCAGCAGTTACGACAGAGGAAACACTGAAGCTTTCTTT CASSYDRGNTEAFF
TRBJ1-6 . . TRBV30 TGTGCCTGTTCGGGGGGGAGCTCCTATAATTCACCCCTCCACTTT CACSGGSSYNSPLHF
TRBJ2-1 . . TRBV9 TGTGCCAGCAGCGTAGCAATCAGTGCAGGGCAGTTCTTC CASSVAISAGQFF
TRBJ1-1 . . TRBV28 TGTGCCAGCACTAATTGGAGGACTTCTGAAGCTTTCTTT CASTNWRTSEAFF
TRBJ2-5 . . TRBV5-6 TGTGCCAGCAGCTTGTCGGGGGGCGCGGAGACCCAGTACTTC CASSLSGGAETQYF